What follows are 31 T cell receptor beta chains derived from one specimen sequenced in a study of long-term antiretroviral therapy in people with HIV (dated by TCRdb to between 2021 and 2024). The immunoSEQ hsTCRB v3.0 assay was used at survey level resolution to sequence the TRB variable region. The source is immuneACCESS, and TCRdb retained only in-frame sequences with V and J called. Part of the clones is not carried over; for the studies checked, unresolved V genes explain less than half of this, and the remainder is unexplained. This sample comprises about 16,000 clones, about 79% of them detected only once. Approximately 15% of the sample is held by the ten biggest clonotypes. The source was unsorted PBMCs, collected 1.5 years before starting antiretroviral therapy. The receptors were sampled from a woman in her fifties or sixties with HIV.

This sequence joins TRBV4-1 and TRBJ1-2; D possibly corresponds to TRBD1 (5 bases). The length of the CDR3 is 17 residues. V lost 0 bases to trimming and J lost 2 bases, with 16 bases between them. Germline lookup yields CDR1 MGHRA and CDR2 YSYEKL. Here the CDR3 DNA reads TGCGCCAGCAGCCAAGACAGGGAGAGGGAGGGAAACTATGGCTACACCTTC. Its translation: CASSQDREREGNYGYTF.

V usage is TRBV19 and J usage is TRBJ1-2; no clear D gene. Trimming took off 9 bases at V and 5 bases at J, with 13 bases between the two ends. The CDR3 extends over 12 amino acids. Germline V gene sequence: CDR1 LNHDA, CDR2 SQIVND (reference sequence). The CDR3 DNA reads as TGTGCCAGCCCCGGGCCCTCTTATGGCTACACCTTC. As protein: CASPGPSYGYTF.

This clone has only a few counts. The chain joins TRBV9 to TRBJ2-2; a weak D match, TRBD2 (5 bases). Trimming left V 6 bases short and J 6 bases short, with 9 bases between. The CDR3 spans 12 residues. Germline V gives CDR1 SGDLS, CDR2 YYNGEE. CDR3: CASKSGSGELFF. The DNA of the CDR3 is TGTGCCAGCAAATCGGGGTCCGGGGAGCTGTTTTTT.

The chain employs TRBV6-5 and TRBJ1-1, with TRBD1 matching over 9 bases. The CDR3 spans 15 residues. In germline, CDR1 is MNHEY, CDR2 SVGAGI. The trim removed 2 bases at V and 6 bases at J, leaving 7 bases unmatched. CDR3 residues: CASSYRGTGIAEAFF. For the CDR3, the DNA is TGTGCCAGCAGTTACCGGGGGACAGGGATCGCTGAAGCTTTCTTT.

This chain's CDR3 is CASSQDRVGTGGLERGYTF. The DNA of the CDR3 is TGCGCCAGCAGCCAAGATAGAGTCGGGACAGGGGGATTGGAGAGAGGCTACACCTTC. The chain uses TRBV4-1 and TRBJ1-2; TRBD1 matches 11 bases. After removal of 0 bases from V and 8 bases from J, the junction contained 17 bases not matched to a gene. Germline loops: CDR1 MGHRA, CDR2 YSYEKL. There are 19 residues in the CDR3.

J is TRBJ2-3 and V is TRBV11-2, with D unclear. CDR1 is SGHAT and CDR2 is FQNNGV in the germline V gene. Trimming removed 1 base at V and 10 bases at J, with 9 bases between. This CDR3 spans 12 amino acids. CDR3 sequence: CASSLAPFAQYF. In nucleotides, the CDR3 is TGTGCCAGCAGCTTAGCGCCTTTCGCGCAGTATTTT.

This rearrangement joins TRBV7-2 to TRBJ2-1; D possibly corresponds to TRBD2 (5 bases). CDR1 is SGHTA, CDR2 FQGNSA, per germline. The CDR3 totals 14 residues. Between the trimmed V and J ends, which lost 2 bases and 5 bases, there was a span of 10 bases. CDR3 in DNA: TGTGCCAGCAGCTTAACCCGGGATAACAATGAGCAGTTCTTC. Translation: CASSLTRDNNEQFF.

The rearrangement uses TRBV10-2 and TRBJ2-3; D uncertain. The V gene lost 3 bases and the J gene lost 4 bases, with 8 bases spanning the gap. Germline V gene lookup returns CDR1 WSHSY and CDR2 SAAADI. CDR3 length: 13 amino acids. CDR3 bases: TGCGCCAGCAGTGACCGAGGAGCAGATACGCAGTATTTT. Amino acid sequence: CASSDRGADTQYF.

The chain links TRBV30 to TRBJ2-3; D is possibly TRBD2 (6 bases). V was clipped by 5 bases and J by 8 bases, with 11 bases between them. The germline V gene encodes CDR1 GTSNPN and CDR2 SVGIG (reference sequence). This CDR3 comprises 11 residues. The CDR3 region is CAWETRGTQYF. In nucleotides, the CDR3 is TGTGCCTGGGAGACTAGGGGTACGCAGTATTTT.

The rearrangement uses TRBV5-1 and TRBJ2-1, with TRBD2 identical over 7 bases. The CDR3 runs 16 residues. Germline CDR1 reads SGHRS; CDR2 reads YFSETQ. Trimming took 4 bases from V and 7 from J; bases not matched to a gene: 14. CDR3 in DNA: TGCGCCAGCAGCCTGATATTAGCGGGTCAGGGAAATGAGCAGTTCTTC. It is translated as CASSLILAGQGNEQFF.

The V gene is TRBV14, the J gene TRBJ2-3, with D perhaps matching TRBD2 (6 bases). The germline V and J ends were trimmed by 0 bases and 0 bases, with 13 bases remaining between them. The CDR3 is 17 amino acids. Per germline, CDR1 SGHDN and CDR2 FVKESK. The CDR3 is CASSQDHAGTSTDTQYF. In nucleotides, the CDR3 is TGTGCCAGCAGCCAAGATCATGCGGGAACTAGCACAGATACGCAGTATTTT.

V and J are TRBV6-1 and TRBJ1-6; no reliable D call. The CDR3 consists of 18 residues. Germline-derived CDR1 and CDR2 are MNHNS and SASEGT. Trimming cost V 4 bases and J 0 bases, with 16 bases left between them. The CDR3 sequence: CASSGHTYSSSYNSPLHF. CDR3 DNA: TGTGCCAGCAGTGGCCACACCTACTCCTCCTCCTATAATTCACCCCTCCACTTT.

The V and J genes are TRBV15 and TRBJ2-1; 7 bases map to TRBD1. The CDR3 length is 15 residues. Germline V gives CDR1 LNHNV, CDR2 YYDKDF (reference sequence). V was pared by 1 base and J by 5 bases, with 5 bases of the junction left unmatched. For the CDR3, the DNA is TGTGCCACCAGCAGAGTGATGACAGGGAACAATGAGCAGTTCTTC. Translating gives CATSRVMTGNNEQFF.

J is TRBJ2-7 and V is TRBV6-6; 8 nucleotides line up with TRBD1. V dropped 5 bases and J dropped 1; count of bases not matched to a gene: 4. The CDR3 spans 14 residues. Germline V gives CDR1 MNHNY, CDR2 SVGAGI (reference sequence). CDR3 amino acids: CASSPRQGSYEQYF. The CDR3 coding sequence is TGTGCCAGCAGTCCGCGACAGGGGTCCTACGAGCAGTACTTC.

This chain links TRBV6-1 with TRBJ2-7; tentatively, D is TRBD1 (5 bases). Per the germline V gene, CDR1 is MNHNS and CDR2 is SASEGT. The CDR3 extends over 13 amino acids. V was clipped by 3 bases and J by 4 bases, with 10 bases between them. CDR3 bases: TGTGCCAGCAGTGAGTCGGACAAGTACGAGCAGTACGTC. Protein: CASSESDKYEQYV.

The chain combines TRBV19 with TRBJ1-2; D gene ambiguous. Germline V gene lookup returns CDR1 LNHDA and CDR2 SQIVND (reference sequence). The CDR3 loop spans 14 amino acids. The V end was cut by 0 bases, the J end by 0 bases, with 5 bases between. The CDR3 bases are TGTGCCAGTAGTATAGACGGAGCTAACTATGGCTACACCTTC. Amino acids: CASSIDGANYGYTF.

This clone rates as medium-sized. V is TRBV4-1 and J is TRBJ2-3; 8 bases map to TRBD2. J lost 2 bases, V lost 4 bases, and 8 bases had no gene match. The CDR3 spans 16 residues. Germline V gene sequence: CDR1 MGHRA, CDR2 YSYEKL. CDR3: CASSLTTSGHTDTQYF. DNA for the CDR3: TGCGCCAGCAGCCTAACCACTAGCGGACACACAGATACGCAGTATTTT.

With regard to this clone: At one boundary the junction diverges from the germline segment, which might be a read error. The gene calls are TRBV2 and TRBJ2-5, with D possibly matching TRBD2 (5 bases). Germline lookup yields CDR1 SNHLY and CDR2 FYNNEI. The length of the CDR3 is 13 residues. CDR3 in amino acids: CASSEGRGETQYF. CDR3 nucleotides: TGTGCCAGCAGCGAAGGCCGCGGGGAGACCCAGTACTTC.

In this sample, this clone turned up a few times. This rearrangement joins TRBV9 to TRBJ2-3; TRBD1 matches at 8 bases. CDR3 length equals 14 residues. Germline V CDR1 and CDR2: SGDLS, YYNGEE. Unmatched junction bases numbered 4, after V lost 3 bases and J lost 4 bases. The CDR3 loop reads CASSAGGGPDTQYF. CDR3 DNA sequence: TGTGCCAGCAGCGCAGGGGGCGGCCCAGATACGCAGTATTTT.

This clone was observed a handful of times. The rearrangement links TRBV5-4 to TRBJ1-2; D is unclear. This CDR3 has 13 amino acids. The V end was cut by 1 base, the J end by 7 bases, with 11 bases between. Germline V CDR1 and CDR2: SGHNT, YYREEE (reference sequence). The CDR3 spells CASSLSIGGGYTF. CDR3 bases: TGTGCCAGCAGCTTGTCAATCGGCGGTGGCTACACCTTC.

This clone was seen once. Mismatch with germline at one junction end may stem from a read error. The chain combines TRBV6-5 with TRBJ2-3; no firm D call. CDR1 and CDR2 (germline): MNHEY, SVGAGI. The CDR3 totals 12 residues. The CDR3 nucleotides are TGTGCCATCAGTGAACTAACAGATACGCAGTATTTT. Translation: CAISELTDTQYF.

The CDR3 loop is CASRLDGGRSDTQYF. The CDR3 region has the DNA TGTGCCAGCAGACTTGACGGGGGGAGGTCAGATACGCAGTATTTT. V and J are TRBV6-5 and TRBJ2-3; TRBD2 matches at 7 bases. This CDR3 comprises 15 residues. The junction had 10 bases not matched to a gene; V was cut back by 6 bases and J by 4 bases. CDR1 is MNHEY, CDR2 SVGAGI, per germline.

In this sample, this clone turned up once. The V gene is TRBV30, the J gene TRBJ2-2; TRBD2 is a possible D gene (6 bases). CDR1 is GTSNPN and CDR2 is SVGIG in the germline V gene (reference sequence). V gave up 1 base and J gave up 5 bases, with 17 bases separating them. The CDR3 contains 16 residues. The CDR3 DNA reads TGTGCCTGGAGTGACCCCTGGAGGGGTGAGACCGGGGAGCTGTTTTTT. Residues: CAWSDPWRGETGELFF.

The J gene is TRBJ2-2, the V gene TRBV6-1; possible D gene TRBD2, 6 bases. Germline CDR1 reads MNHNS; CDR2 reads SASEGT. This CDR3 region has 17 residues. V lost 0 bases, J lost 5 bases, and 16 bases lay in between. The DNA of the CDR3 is TGTGCCAGCAGTGAAGCCTTTCGTGGTCGGGGGACCGGGGAGCTGTTTTTT. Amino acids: CASSEAFRGRGTGELFF.

CDR3 nucleotide sequence: TGTGCCAGCAGTTACATGGGGGGGCAAGGGGGGTACGAGCAGTACTTC. Translated: CASSYMGGQGGYEQYF. V and J are TRBV6-5 and TRBJ2-7; possibly TRBD2 for D (7 bases). The CDR3 is 16 amino acids. Germline-derived CDR1 and CDR2 are MNHEY and SVGAGI. The ends were cut back, 2 bases at V and 4 bases at J, with 18 bases in the middle.

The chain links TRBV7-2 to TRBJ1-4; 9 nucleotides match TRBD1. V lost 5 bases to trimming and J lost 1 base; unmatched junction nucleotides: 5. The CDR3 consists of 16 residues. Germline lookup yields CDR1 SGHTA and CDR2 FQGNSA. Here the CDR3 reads CASSGGQGGTNEKLFF. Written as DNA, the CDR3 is TGTGCCAGCAGCGGGGGACAGGGAGGAACTAATGAAAAACTGTTTTTT.

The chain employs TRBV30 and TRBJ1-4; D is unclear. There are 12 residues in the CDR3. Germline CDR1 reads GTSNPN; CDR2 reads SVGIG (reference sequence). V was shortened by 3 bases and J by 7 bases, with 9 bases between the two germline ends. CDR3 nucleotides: TGTGCCTGGAGCCCCTCGGGTGAAAAACTGTTTTTT. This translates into CAWSPSGEKLFF.

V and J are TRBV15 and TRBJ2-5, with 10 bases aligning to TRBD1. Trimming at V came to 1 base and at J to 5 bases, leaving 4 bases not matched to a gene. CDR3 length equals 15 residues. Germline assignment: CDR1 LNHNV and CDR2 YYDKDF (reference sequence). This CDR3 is CATSRADRGRETQYF. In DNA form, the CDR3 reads TGTGCCACCAGCAGAGCAGACAGGGGGCGGGAGACCCAGTACTTC.

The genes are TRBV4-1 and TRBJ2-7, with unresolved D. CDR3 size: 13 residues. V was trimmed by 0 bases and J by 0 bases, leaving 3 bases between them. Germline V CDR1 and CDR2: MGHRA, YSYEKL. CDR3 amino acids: CASSQEDSYEQYV. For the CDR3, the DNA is TGCGCCAGCAGCCAAGAGGACTCCTACGAGCAGTACGTC.

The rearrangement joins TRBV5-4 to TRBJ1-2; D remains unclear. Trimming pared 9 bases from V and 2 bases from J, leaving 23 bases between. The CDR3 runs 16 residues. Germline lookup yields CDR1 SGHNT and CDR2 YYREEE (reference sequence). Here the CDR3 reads CATSFGPGLGNYGYTF. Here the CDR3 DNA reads TGTGCCACTTCCTTTGGGCCGGGTCTGGGGAACTATGGCTACACCTTC. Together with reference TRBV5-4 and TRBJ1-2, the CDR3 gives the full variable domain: ETGVTQSPTHLIKTRGQQVTLRCSSQSGHNTVSWYQQALGQGPQFIFQYYREEENGRGNFPPRFSGLQFPNYSSELNVNALELDDSALYLCATSFGPGLGNYGYTFGSGTRLTVV.

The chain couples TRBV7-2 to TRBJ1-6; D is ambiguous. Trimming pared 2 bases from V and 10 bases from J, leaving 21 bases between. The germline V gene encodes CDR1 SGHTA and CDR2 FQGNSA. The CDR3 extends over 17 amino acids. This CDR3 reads CASSLSPGNVPRSPLHF. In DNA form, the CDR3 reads TGTGCCAGCAGCTTATCCCCGGGCAATGTGCCTCGGTCACCCCTCCACTTT.